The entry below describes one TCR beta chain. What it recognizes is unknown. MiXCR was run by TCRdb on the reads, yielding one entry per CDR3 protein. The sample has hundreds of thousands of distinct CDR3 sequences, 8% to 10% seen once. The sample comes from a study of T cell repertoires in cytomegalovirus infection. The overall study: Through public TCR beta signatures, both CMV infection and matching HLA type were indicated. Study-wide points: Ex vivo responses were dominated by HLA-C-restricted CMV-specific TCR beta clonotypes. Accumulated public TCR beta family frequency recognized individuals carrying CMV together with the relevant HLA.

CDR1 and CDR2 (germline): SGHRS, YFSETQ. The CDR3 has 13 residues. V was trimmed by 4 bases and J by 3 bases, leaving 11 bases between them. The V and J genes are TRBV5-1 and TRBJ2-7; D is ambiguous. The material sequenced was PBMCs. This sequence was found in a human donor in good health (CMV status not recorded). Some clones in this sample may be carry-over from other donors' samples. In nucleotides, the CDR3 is TGCGCCAGCAGCACCCCAGGAATCTACGAGCAGTACTTC. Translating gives CASSTPGIYEQYF. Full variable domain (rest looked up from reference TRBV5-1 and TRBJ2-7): KAGVTQTPRYLIKTRGQQVTLSCSPISGHRSVSWYQQTPGQGLQFLFEYFSETQRNKGNFPGRFSGRQFSNSRSEMNVSTLELGDSALYLCASSTPGIYEQYFGPGTRLTVT.